This T cell receptor (beta chain) was profiled in a study of shared clonotypes between healthy human individuals. Turning to the study itself: Each donor contributed plates that comprised three CD4 naive, three CD4 memory, two CD8 naive and one CD8 memory. Study-wide results and limits: Rarefaction showed sorted-subset sequencing was incomplete despite large depth.

The table lists this clone with a count of one. Its antigen remains unidentified. This CDR3 has 16 amino acids. J was trimmed by 6 bases and V by 3 bases; bases with no gene match: 10. Germline V gene data show CDR1 as ENHRY and CDR2 as SYGVKD. Deep was the level at which the assay was run. Using immunoSEQ multiplex PCR, the repertoire was profiled, and TCRdb retains in-frame clones only, with some absent. The sample includes around 2,100,000 clones, approximately 94% seen only once; the top ten take roughly 1.2%. Terminally differentiated effector memory CD45RA+ cells were left out of the naive CD8 fraction, which was CD45RO-negative and positively selected for CCR7. Donors, healthy HIV-negative adults, lacked recent acute infections or vaccinations.

The receptor's source is a man between 18 and 29 years old in good health. The chain uses TRBV10-3 and TRBJ2-1, with 8 bases that match TRBD2. Sequencing was carried out using naive CD8+ T cells sorted from blood. The CDR3 reads CAISDESGSISNEQFF. CDR3 sequence (DNA): TGTGCCATCAGTGATGAAAGCGGGAGTATATCCAATGAGCAGTTCTTC.